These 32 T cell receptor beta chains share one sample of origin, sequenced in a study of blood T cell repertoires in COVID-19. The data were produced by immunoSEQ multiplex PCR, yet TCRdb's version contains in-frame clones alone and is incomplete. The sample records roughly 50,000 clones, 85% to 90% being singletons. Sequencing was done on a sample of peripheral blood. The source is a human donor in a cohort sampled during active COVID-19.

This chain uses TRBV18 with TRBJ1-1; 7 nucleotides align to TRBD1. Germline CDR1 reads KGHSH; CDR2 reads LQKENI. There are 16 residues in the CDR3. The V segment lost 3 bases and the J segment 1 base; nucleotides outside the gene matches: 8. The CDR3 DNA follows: TGTGCCAGCTCACCCCGGGGGACAGTTTCGAACACTGAAGCTTTCTTT. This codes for CASSPRGTVSNTEAFF.

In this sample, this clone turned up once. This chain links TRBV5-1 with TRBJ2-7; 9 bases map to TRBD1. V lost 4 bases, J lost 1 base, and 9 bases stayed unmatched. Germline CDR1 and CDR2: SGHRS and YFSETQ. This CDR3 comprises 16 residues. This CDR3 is CASSPRGQGSSYEQYF. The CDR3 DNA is TGCGCCAGCAGCCCTCGGGGACAGGGTAGTTCCTACGAGCAGTACTTC.

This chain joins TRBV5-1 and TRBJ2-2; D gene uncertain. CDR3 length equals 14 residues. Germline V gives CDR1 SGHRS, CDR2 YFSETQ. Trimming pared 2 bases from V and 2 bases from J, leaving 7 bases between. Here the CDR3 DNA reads TGCGCCAGCAGCTTAGGAGATAACACCGGGGAGCTGTTTTTT. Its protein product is CASSLGDNTGELFF.

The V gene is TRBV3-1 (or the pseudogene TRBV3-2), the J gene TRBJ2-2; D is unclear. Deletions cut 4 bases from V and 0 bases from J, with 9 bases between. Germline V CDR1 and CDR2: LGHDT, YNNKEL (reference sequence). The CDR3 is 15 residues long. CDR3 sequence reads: CASSPRATNTGELFF. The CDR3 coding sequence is TGTGCCAGCAGCCCTAGAGCCACGAACACCGGGGAGCTGTTTTTT.

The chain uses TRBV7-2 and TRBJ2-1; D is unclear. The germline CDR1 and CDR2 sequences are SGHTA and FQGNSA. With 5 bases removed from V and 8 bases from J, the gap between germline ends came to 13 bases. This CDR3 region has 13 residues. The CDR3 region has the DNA TGTGCCAGCAGCCCTACTTACCTCGATGAGCAGTTCTTC. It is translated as CASSPTYLDEQFF.

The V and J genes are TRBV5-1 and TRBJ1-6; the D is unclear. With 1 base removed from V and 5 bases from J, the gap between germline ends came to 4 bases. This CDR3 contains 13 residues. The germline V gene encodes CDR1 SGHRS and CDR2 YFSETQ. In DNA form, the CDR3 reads TGCGCCAGCAGCTTGACTAATAATTCACCCCTCCACTTT. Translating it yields CASSLTNNSPLHF.

CDR3 in DNA: TGTGCCAGCAGCGAGGACTGGGATGGGACCCAGTACTTC. Translation: CASSEDWDGTQYF. The V gene is TRBV2, the J gene TRBJ2-5; D perhaps matches TRBD2 (5 bases). V lost 6 bases to trimming and J lost 7 bases, with 15 bases between them. The germline gives CDR1 SNHLY, CDR2 FYNNEI. The CDR3 runs 13 residues.

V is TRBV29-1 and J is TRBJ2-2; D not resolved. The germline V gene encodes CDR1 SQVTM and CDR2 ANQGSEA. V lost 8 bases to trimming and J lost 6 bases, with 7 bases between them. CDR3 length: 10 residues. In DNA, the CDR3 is TGCAGCCGTAGTCCCGGGGAGCTGTTTTTT. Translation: CSRSPGELFF.

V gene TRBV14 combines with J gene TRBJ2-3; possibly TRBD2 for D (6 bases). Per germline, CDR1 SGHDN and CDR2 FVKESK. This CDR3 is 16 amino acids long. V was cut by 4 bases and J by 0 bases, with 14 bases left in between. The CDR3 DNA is TGTGCCAGCAGCCCCTTTATAGCGGTTAGCACAGATACGCAGTATTTT. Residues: CASSPFIAVSTDTQYF. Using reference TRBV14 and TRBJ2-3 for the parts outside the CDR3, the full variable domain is EAGVTQFPSHSVIEKGQTVTLRCDPISGHDNLYWYRRVMGKEIKFLLHFVKESKQDESGMPNNRFLAERTGGTYSTLKVQPAELEDSGVYFCASSPFIAVSTDTQYFGPGTRLTVL.

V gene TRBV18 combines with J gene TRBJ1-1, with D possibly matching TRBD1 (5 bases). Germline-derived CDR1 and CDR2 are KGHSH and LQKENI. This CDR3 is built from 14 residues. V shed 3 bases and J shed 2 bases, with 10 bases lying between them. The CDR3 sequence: CASSPGLSNTEAFF. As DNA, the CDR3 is TGTGCCAGCTCACCGGGACTGTCTAACACTGAAGCTTTCTTT.

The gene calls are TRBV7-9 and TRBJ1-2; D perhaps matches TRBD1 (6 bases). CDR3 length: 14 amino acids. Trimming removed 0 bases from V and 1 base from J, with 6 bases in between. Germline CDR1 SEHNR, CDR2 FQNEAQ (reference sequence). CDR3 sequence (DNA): TGTGCCAGCAGCTTAGCGGACAGTAACTATGGCTACACCTTC. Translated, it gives CASSLADSNYGYTF.

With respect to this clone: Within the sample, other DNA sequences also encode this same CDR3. The CDR3 here is CASSPSGSSYNEQFF. The CDR3 bases are TGCGCCAGCAGCCCTAGCGGGTCTTCCTACAATGAGCAGTTCTTC. The rearrangement links TRBV5-1 to TRBJ2-1, with 8 bases aligning to TRBD2. CDR3 length: 15 residues. Per germline, CDR1 SGHRS and CDR2 YFSETQ. Losses at the gene ends were 4 bases for V and 1 base for J; bases not matched to a gene: 4.

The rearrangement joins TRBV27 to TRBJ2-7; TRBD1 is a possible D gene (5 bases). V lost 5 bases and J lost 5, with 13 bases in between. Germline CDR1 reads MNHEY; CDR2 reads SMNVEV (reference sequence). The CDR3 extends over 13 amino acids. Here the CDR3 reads CASSMQGSHEQYF. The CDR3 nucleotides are TGTGCCAGCAGTATGCAGGGTTCACACGAGCAGTACTTC.

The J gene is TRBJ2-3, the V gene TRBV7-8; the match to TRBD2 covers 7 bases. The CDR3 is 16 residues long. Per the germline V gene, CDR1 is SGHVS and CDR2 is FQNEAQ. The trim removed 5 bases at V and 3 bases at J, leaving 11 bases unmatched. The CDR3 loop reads CASSPQSGGTTDTQYF. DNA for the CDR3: TGTGCCAGCAGCCCACAGTCGGGGGGTACAACAGATACGCAGTATTTT. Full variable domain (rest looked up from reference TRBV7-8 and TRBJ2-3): GAGVSQSPRYKVAKRGQDVALRCDPISGHVSLFWYQQALGQGPEFLTYFQNEAQLDKSGLPSDRFFAERPEGSVSTLKIQRTQQEDSAVYLCASSPQSGGTTDTQYFGPGTRLTVL.

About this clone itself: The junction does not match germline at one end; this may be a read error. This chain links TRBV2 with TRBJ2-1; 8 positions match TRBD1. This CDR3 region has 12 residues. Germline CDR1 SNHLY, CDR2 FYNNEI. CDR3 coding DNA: TGTGCCAGCAGAGAAGACAGGGGTGAGCAGTTCTTC. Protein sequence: CASREDRGEQFF.

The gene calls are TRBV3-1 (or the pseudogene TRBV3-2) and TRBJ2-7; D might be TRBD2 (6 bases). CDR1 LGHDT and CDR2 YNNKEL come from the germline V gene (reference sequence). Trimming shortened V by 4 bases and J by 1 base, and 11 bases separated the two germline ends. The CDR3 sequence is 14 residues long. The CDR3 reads CASSRAGWSYEQYF. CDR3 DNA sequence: TGTGCCAGCAGCCGGGCGGGGTGGTCCTACGAGCAGTACTTC.

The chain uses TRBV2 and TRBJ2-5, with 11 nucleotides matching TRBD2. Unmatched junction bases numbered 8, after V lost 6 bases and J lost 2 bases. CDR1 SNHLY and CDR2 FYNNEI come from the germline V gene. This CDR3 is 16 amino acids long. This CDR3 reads CASRESGTSGQETQYF. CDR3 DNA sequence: TGTGCCAGCAGAGAGTCCGGGACTAGCGGACAAGAGACCCAGTACTTC.

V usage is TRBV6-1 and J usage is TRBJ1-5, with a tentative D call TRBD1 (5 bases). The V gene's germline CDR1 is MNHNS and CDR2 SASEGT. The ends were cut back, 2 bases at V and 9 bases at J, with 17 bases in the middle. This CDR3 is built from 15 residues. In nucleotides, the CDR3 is TGTGCCAGCAGTGAACAACAGGTCGAGGCATGGCCCCAGCATTTT. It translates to CASSEQQVEAWPQHF.

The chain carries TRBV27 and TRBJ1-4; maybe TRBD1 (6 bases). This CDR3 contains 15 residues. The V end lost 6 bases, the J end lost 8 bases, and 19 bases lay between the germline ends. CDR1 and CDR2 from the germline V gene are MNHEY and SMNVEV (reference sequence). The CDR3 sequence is CASSLNPGVGEKLFF. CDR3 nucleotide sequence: TGTGCCAGCAGCCTGAATCCAGGGGTTGGGGAAAAACTGTTTTTT.

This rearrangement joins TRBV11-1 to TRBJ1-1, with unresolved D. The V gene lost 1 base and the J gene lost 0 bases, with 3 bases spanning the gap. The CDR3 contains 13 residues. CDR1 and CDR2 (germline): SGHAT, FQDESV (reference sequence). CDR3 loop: CASSLVVNTEAFF. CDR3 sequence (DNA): TGTGCCAGCAGCTTAGTAGTGAACACTGAAGCTTTCTTT. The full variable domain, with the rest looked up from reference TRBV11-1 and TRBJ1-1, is EAEVAQSPRYKITEKSQAVAFWCDPISGHATLYWYRQILGQGPELLVQFQDESVVDDSQLPKDRFSAERLKGVDSTLKIQPAELGDSAMYLCASSLVVNTEAFFGQGTRLTVV.

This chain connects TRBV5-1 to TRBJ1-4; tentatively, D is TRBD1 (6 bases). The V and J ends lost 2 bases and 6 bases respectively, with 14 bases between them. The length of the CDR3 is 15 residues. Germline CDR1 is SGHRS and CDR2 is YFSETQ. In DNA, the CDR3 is TGCGCCAGCAGCTTTTGGGGGGGCGCGGATGAAAAACTGTTTTTT. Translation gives CASSFWGGADEKLFF.

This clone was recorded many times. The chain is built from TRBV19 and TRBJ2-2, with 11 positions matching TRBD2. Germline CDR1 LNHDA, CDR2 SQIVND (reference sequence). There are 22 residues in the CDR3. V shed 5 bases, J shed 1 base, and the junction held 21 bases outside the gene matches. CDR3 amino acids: CASSVSTSGRRLGDWNTGELFF. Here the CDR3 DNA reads TGTGCCAGTAGTGTCTCCACTAGCGGGAGACGGCTAGGGGACTGGAACACCGGGGAGCTGTTTTTT.

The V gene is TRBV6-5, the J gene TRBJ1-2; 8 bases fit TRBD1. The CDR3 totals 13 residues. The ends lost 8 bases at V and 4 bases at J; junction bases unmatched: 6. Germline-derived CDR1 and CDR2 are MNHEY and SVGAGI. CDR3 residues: CASGRTGFYGYTF. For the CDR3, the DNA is TGTGCCAGCGGGAGGACAGGGTTCTATGGCTACACCTTC.

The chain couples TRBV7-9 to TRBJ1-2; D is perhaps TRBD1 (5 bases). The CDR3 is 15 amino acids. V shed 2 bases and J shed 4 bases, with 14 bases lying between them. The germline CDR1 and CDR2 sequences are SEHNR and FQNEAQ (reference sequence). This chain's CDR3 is CASSLTTERGYGYTF. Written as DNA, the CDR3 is TGTGCCAGCAGCTTAACGACAGAAAGGGGCTATGGCTACACCTTC.

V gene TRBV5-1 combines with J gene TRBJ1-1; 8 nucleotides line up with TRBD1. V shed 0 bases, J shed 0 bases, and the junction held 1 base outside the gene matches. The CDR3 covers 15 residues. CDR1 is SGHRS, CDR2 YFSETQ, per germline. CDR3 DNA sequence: TGCGCCAGCAGCTTGGGGGACAGGTTGAACACTGAAGCTTTCTTT. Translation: CASSLGDRLNTEAFF.

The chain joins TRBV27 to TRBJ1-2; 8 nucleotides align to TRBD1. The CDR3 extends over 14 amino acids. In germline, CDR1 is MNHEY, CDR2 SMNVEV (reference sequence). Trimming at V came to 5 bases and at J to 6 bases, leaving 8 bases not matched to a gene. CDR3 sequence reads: CASSTQGAWDGYTF. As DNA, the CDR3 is TGTGCCAGCAGTACCCAGGGGGCCTGGGATGGCTACACCTTC.

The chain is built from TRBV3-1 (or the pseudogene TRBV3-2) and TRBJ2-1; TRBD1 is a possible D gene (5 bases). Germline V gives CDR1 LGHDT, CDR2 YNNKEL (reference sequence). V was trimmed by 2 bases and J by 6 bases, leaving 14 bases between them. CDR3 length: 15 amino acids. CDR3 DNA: TGTGCCAGCAGCCAATTCCAGGGTGATTCCAATGAGCAGTTCTTC. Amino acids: CASSQFQGDSNEQFF.

Here the CDR3 reads CASSPIGWGRTDTQYF. The CDR3 nucleotides are TGTGCCAGCAGCCCCATAGGCTGGGGGCGCACAGATACGCAGTATTTT. The chain links TRBV11-2 to TRBJ2-3; perhaps TRBD1 as D (6 bases). The CDR3 sequence is 16 residues long. V lost 5 bases and J lost 1, with 16 bases in between. From germline, CDR1 is SGHAT and CDR2 FQNNGV.

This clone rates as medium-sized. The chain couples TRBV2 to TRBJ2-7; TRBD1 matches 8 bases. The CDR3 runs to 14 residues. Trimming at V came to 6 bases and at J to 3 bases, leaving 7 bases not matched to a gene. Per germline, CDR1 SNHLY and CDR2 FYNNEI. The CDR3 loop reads CASSLPDRGYEQYF. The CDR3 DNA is TGTGCCAGCAGCCTCCCCGACAGGGGCTACGAGCAGTACTTC.

This chain's CDR3 is CASSEQNYGYTF. The DNA for the CDR3 is TGTGCCAGCAGTGAACAGAACTATGGCTACACCTTC. The chain recombines TRBV6-1 with TRBJ1-2, with unresolved D. The CDR3 has 12 amino acids. V was clipped by 2 bases and J by 2 bases, with 3 bases between them. Germline V gene sequence: CDR1 MNHNS, CDR2 SASEGT.

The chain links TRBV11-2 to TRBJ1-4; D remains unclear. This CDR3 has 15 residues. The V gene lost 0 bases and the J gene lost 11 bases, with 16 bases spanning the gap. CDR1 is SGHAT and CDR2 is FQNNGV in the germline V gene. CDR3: CASSLERASVGKLFF. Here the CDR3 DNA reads TGTGCCAGCAGCTTAGAGCGGGCCTCAGTCGGGAAACTGTTTTTT.

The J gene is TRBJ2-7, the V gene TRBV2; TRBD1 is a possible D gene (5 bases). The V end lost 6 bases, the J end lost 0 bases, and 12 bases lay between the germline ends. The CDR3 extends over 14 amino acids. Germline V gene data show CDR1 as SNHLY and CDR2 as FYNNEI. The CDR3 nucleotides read TGTGCCAGCAGCGATGACAGAATCTCCTACGAGCAGTACTTC. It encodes CASSDDRISYEQYF.